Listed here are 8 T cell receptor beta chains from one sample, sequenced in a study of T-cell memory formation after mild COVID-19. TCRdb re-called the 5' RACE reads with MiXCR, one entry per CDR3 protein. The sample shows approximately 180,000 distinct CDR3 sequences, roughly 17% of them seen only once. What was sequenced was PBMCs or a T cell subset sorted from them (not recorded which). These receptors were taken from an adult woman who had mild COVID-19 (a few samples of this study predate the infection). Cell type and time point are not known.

The CDR3: CASSFLAAGNYGYTF. CDR3 nucleotides: TGCGCCAGCAGCTTTCTAGCAGCCGGCAACTATGGCTACACCTTC. The chain links TRBV5-1 to TRBJ1-2; D is undetermined. V lost 2 bases and J lost 2, with 13 bases in between. Germline loops: CDR1 SGHRS, CDR2 YFSETQ. CDR3 size: 15 residues.

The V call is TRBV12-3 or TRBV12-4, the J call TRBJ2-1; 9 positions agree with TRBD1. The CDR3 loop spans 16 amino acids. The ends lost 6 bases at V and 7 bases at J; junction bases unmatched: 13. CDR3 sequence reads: CASSSRRGTGQNEQFF. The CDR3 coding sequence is TGTGCCAGCAGCTCCCGGAGGGGGACAGGGCAAAATGAGCAGTTCTTC.

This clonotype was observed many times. This chain's CDR3 is CASSGWVIGELFF. The DNA for the CDR3 is TGTGCCAGCAGCGGATGGGTAATCGGGGAGCTGTTTTTT. V is TRBV7-3 and J is TRBJ2-2; D is unclear. Trimming cost V 5 bases and J 7 bases, with 11 bases left between them. CDR1 is SGHTA and CDR2 is FQGTGA in the germline V gene. The CDR3 is made up of 13 amino acids.

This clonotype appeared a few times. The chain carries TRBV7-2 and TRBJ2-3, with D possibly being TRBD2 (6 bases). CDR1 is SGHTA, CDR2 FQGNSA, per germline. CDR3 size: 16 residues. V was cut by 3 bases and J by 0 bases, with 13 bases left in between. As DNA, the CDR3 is TGTGCCAGCAGCTTCCCAATTGGAGGGAGCACAGATACGCAGTATTTT. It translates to CASSFPIGGSTDTQYF.

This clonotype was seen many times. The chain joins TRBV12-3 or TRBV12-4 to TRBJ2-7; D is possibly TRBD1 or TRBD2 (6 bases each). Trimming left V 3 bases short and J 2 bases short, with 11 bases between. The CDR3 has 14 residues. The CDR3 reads CASSLGAGPYEQYF. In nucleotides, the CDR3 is TGTGCCAGCAGTTTGGGGGCGGGACCCTACGAGCAGTACTTC.

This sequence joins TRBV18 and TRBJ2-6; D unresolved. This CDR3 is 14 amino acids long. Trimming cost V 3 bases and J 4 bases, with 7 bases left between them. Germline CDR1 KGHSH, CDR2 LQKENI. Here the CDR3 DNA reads TGTGCCAGCTCACCCGCCCTCGGGGCCAACGTCCTGACTTTC. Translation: CASSPALGANVLTF.

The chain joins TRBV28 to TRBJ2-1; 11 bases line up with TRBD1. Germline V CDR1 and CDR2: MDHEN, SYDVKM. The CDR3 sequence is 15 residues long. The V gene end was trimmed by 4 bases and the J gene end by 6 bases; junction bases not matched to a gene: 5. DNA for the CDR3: TGTGCCAGCAGTTCGGGACAGGGGGTTCCCAATGAGCAGTTCTTC. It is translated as CASSSGQGVPNEQFF. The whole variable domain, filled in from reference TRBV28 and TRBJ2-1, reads DVKVTQSSRYLVKRTGEKVFLECVQDMDHENMFWYRQDPGLGLRLIYFSYDVKMKEKGDIPEGYSVSREKKERFSLILESASTNQTSMYLCASSSGQGVPNEQFFGPGTRLTVL.

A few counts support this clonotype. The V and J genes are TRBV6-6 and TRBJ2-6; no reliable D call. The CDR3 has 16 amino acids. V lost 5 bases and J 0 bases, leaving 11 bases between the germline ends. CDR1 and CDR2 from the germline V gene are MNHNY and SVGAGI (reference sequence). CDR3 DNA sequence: TGTGCCAGCAGTGACCCAAGGAGCTCTGGGGCCAACGTCCTGACTTTC. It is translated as CASSDPRSSGANVLTF.